These T cell receptor beta chains were read from a single sample in a study of blood T cell repertoires in COVID-19. Using immunoSEQ multiplex PCR, the repertoire was profiled, and TCRdb retains in-frame clones only, with some absent. The repertoire has 200,000 or so clones, about 84% of them found once; the top ten carry roughly 20%. Material: peripheral blood. Every receptor here comes from a person aged 65 to 85 with COVID-19, enrolled during active disease. Each CDR3 is given with its conserved first and last residue. A D gene is named only where the DNA matches it firmly. Clone sizes are given selectively: once, few, many, or a class where the clone is expanded.

TRBV28,.,.,TRBJ1-2,CASSISASYGYTF,TGTGCCAGCAGTATCAGCGCGTCCTATGGCTACACCTTC
TRBV5-1,.,.,TRBJ1-1,CASSSDRGWVTEAFF,TGCGCCAGCAGCTCGGACAGAGGATGGGTGACTGAAGCTTTCTTT
TRBV6-5,.,.,TRBJ2-7,CASRYETGLSYEQYF,TGTGCCAGCAGATACGAAACAGGGCTCTCCTACGAGCAGTACTTC
TRBV10-3,TRBD2,.,TRBJ2-3,CAIASGGPDTQYF,TGTGCCATCGCTAGCGGGGGGCCCGATACGCAGTATTTT
TRBV9,.,.,TRBJ2-1,CASSVGVYNEQFF,TGTGCCAGCAGCGTAGGAGTCTACAATGAGCAGTTCTTC
TRBV7-2,.,.,TRBJ2-2,CASSRMDSNTGELFF,TGTGCCAGCAGCCGGATGGACAGTAACACCGGGGAGCTGTTTTTT
TRBV6-2/TRBV6-3,.,.,TRBJ1-2,CASTPVAGASGYTF,TGTGCCAGCACCCCAGTTGCAGGGGCGAGTGGCTACACCTTC
TRBV13,.,.,TRBJ2-3,CASSLGSGGTSTDTQYF,TGTGCCAGCAGCTTAGGATCCGGGGGTACTAGCACAGATACGCAGTATTTT
TRBV6-5,.,.,TRBJ1-2,CASSSDVGGYTF,TGTGCCAGCAGTTCAGATGTTGGTGGCTACACCTTC
TRBV9,.,.,TRBJ2-1,CASAGEADQNIYNEQFF,TGTGCCAGCGCCGGGGAGGCGGACCAAAATATCTACAATGAGCAGTTCTTC
TRBV30,.,.,TRBJ1-4,CAWSVFGGLNEKLFF,TGTGCCTGGAGTGTATTTGGGGGCCTTAATGAAAAACTGTTTTTT
TRBV3-1/TRBV3-2,TRBD1,.,TRBJ1-6,CASSQRQTGDDYNSPLHF,TGTGCCAGCAGCCAACGCCAGACAGGGGACGATTATAATTCACCCCTCCACTTT
TRBV28,.,once,TRBJ2-7,CASSFRQGYEQYF,TGTGCCAGCAGTTTTCGGCAGGGCTACGAGCAGTACTTC
TRBV9,TRBD2,.,TRBJ2-7,CASSPPGRGYEQYF,TGTGCCAGCAGCCCTCCGGGGAGGGGTTACGAGCAGTACTTC
TRBV12-3/TRBV12-4,.,.,TRBJ2-3,CASSFREPDTQYF,TGTGCCAGCAGTTTTCGGGAGCCAGATACGCAGTATTTT
TRBV27,.,.,TRBJ2-7,CASHRLGGTYEQYF,TGTGCCAGCCATAGACTAGGAGGGACCTACGAGCAGTACTTC
TRBV28,.,.,TRBJ1-4,CASSLWAGNEKLFF,TGTGCCAGCAGTTTATGGGCAGGGAATGAAAAACTGTTTTTT
TRBV28,TRBD1,.,TRBJ1-2,CASQPSGTANYGYTF,TGTGCCAGCCAACCTTCCGGGACAGCTAACTATGGCTACACCTTC
TRBV5-1,.,.,TRBJ2-2,CASSLVPSAGAGELFF,TGCGCCAGCAGCTTGGTACCTTCTGCCGGGGCCGGGGAGCTGTTTTTT
TRBV12-3/TRBV12-4,.,.,TRBJ2-2,CASSVNTGELFF,TGTGCCAGCAGCGTAAACACCGGGGAGCTGTTTTTT
TRBV5-1,.,.,TRBJ2-7,CASSRGGVRGHSYEQYF,TGCGCCAGCAGCCGAGGCGGAGTCAGGGGCCACTCCTACGAGCAGTACTTC
TRBV7-9,TRBD1,.,TRBJ1-6,CASSLTGGDSPLHF,TGTGCCAGCAGCCTAACAGGGGGGGATTCACCCCTCCACTTT
TRBV18,TRBD1,.,TRBJ2-7,CASSPPGQGKYEQYF,TGTGCCAGCTCACCGCCGGGACAGGGCAAGTACGAGCAGTACTTC
TRBV5-1,TRBD2,.,TRBJ2-7,CASSLSSSRGSDYEQYF,TGCGCCAGCAGCTTGAGCTCAAGCCGCGGGAGCGACTACGAGCAGTACTTC
TRBV11-2,.,few,TRBJ1-2,CASSLLADGYTF,TGTGCCAGCAGCTTATTGGCAGATGGCTACACCTTC
TRBV7-9,.,few,TRBJ2-7,CASSFLTGTGEREQYF,TGTGCCAGCAGCTTTCTTACCGGGACGGGGGAACGGGAGCAGTACTTC
TRBV3-1/TRBV3-2,TRBD2,.,TRBJ2-3,CASSHTSGKGARTQYF,TGTGCCAGCAGCCATACTAGCGGGAAGGGGGCACGAACGCAGTATTTT
TRBV18,.,.,TRBJ2-5,CASSLGSQSWWQETQYF,TGTGCCAGCTCTTTGGGCTCTCAGTCGTGGTGGCAAGAGACCCAGTACTTC
TRBV27,TRBD2,.,TRBJ2-2,CASSPSSGGSGELFF,TGTGCCAGCAGCCCCTCCAGCGGGGGATCCGGGGAGCTGTTTTTT
TRBV4-3,.,.,TRBJ1-4,CASSLSEGYHGNEKLFF,TGCGCCAGCAGCCTCTCGGAGGGGTATCACGGTAATGAAAAACTGTTTTTT
TRBV18,.,.,TRBJ1-3,CASSPQDILSGNTIYF,TGTGCCAGCTCACCACAGGACATACTCTCTGGAAACACCATATATTTT
TRBV19,.,.,TRBJ2-3,CASSSYTDTQYF,TGTGCCAGTAGTTCGTACACAGATACGCAGTATTTT
TRBV11-2,TRBD1,.,TRBJ2-5,CASSFAGQGWEETQYF,TGTGCCAGCAGCTTTGCGGGACAGGGGTGGGAAGAGACCCAGTACTTC
TRBV6-4,.,.,TRBJ1-4,CASGVQGRIRVANEKLFF,TGTGCCAGCGGCGTACAGGGTCGTATAAGGGTGGCTAATGAAAAACTGTTTTTT
TRBV11-2,.,.,TRBJ2-3,CASSLGLAPDTQYF,TGTGCCAGCAGCTTAGGGCTAGCGCCAGATACGCAGTATTTT
TRBV18,.,.,TRBJ2-2,CASSPPAGTGELFF,TGTGCCAGCTCACCACCGGCAGGGACCGGGGAGCTGTTTTTT
TRBV19,TRBD1,once,TRBJ1-5,CASSGTGSFSNQPQHF,TGTGCCAGTAGTGGGACAGGGAGTTTTAGCAATCAGCCCCAGCATTTT
TRBV7-2,TRBD1,few,TRBJ2-5,CASSVQPGQGLETQYF,TGTGCCAGCAGCGTCCAACCGGGACAGGGCCTGGAGACCCAGTACTTC
TRBV7-2,.,.,TRBJ1-5,CASSQNPSFGNQPQHF,TGTGCCAGCAGCCAGAATCCAAGTTTCGGCAATCAGCCCCAGCATTTT
TRBV6-2/TRBV6-3,TRBD2,.,TRBJ2-3,CASSYSTSGGMRDTQYF,TGTGCCAGCAGTTACTCGACTAGCGGGGGAATGAGGGATACGCAGTATTTT
TRBV6-2/TRBV6-3,.,.,TRBJ1-1,CASSYRDTYTEAFF,TGTGCCAGCAGTTACCGGGACACTTACACTGAAGCTTTCTTT
TRBV12-3/TRBV12-4,.,.,TRBJ1-5,CASSSRSWPQHF,TGTGCCAGCAGTTCGAGGTCATGGCCCCAGCATTTT
TRBV9,TRBD1,.,TRBJ1-2,CASSVALGGQGNYGYTF,TGTGCCAGCAGCGTAGCTCTGGGGGGACAGGGGAACTATGGCTACACCTTC
TRBV7-3,TRBD1,once,TRBJ2-6,CASSLTGTGHSGANVLTF,TGTGCCAGCAGCTTAACGGGGACAGGACACTCTGGGGCCAACGTCCTGACTTTC
TRBV20-1,.,.,TRBJ1-2,CSASRDGYTF,TGCAGTGCTAGCCGGGATGGCTACACCTTC
TRBV6-1,.,.,TRBJ1-1,CASSGSPGAISTEAFF,TGTGCCAGCAGTGGGTCTCCAGGGGCTATCTCCACTGAAGCTTTCTTT
TRBV2,TRBD1,.,TRBJ2-1,CASSEITGAPYNEQFF,TGTGCCAGCAGTGAAATCACAGGGGCCCCCTACAATGAGCAGTTCTTC
TRBV7-2,TRBD1,.,TRBJ2-2,CASSSDRFANTGELFF,TGTGCCAGCAGCTCGGACAGGTTCGCGAACACCGGGGAGCTGTTTTTT
TRBV5-1,TRBD1,.,TRBJ2-2,CASSLRTGAGELFF,TGCGCCAGCAGCTTGCGTACAGGGGCCGGGGAGCTGTTTTTT
TRBV7-3,TRBD2,.,TRBJ2-3,CASSPTGGDTQYF,TGTGCCAGCAGCCCCACGGGAGGAGATACGCAGTATTTT
TRBV2,TRBD2,.,TRBJ2-2,CAIPQTSGKWTGELFF,TGTGCCATTCCTCAAACTAGCGGGAAGTGGACCGGGGAGCTGTTTTTT